The 32 T cell receptor beta chains presented below share a single source sample, sequenced in a study of blood T cells in healthy people across ages. The second PCR ran 7 to 11 cycles with a sample-barcoded 5' primer and J-beta primers. MiXCR, applied by TCRdb to the 5' RACE reads, yields one record per CDR3 protein. In the table there are about 1.6 million distinct CDR3 sequences, 30% to 35% of which are singletons. Sequencing input: blood. The origin of the receptors is a woman under 40 in good health.

This chain links TRBV12-3 or TRBV12-4 with TRBJ1-1; D may be TRBD1 (5 bases). The CDR3 extends over 14 amino acids. The V and J ends lost 3 bases and 0 bases respectively, with 8 bases between them. CDR3 DNA: TGTGCCAGCAGTTTGTACAGGATGAACACTGAAGCTTTCTTT. Translated, it gives CASSLYRMNTEAFF.

This clonotype has only a few counts. In nucleotides, the CDR3 is TGTGCCACCAGCAGAGATTACGGGCAGGGAGCCTACGAGCAGTACTTC. The encoded protein is CATSRDYGQGAYEQYF. The J gene is TRBJ2-7, the V gene TRBV15; D could derive from TRBD1 or TRBD2 (5 bases each). CDR1 and CDR2 (germline): LNHNV, YYDKDF (reference sequence). The CDR3 contains 16 residues. V was pared by 0 bases and J by 2 bases, with 14 bases between.

This clonotype has only a few counts. The CDR3 loop reads CSVARGAYGYTF. The CDR3 coding sequence is TGCAGCGTTGCCCGGGGTGCCTATGGCTACACCTTC. This chain joins TRBV29-1 and TRBJ1-2; the D is unclear. V lost 4 bases to trimming and J lost 4 bases, with 10 bases between them. This CDR3 has 12 residues. CDR1 is SQVTM and CDR2 is ANQGSEA in the germline V gene.

This clonotype was detected only a few times. At one boundary the junction diverges from the germline segment, which might be a read error. The chain has TRBV27 and TRBJ2-1; D ambiguous. The CDR3 sequence is 12 residues long. Germline-derived CDR1 and CDR2 are MNHEY and SMNVEV (reference sequence). The CDR3 DNA reads TGTGCCAACAGTATAGCCCTTGAGGAGCAGTTCTTC. Its translation is CANSIALEEQFF.

The rearrangement links TRBV4-1 to TRBJ2-5; perhaps TRBD2 as D (5 bases). The CDR3 has 14 amino acids. The V gene lost 2 bases and the J gene lost 1 base, with 8 bases spanning the gap. Germline V gene data show CDR1 as MGHRA and CDR2 as YSYEKL. The DNA for the CDR3 is TGCGCCAGCAGCCAACCGGGATTCCAAGAGACCCAGTACTTC. Translating gives CASSQPGFQETQYF.

The sample holds a few counts of this clonotype. The chain has TRBV3-1 and TRBJ2-1; 8 bases match TRBD1. CDR3 size: 14 residues. CDR1 is LGHDT and CDR2 is YNNKEL in the germline V gene (reference sequence). V shed 5 bases and J 8 bases; nucleotides not matched to a gene: 8. CDR3 nucleotides: TGTGCCAGCAGCGCCCGGACAGGGAAAGATGAGCAGTTCTTC. Translated: CASSARTGKDEQFF.

The sample holds many counts of this clonotype. V gene TRBV4-1 combines with J gene TRBJ2-7; 7 bases agree with TRBD2. Germline V lookup: CDR1 MGHRA, CDR2 YSYEKL. The CDR3 consists of 15 residues. V lost 2 bases, J lost 5 bases, and 9 bases stayed unmatched. In nucleotides, the CDR3 is TGCGCCAGCAGCCAACCCGGGGGGTTCCTTGACGAGCAGTACTTC. Translating it yields CASSQPGGFLDEQYF.

The chain employs TRBV7-9 and TRBJ1-1; TRBD1 is a possible D gene (6 bases). The CDR3 is 16 amino acids. From germline, CDR1 is SEHNR and CDR2 FQNEAQ (reference sequence). V was cut by 2 bases and J by 3 bases, with 16 bases left in between. This CDR3 reads CASSLWGGGKHTEAFF. For the CDR3, the DNA is TGTGCCAGCAGCTTATGGGGGGGCGGAAAGCACACTGAAGCTTTCTTT.

This chain links TRBV4-1 with TRBJ2-7, with 14 bases identical to TRBD2. This CDR3 has 16 residues. The V segment lost 4 bases and the J segment 6 bases; nucleotides outside the gene matches: 8. Looked up from germline, CDR1 is MGHRA and CDR2 is YSYEKL. The CDR3 spells CASSLIGTSGSFEQYF. The DNA for the CDR3 is TGCGCCAGCAGCCTCATCGGGACTAGCGGGAGTTTCGAGCAGTACTTC.

V is TRBV12-3 or TRBV12-4 and J is TRBJ2-3; 10 nucleotides line up with TRBD2. V gave up 6 bases and J gave up 2 bases; unmatched junction bases: 8. This CDR3 region has 16 residues. The DNA for the CDR3 is TGTGCCAGCAGGCCTCTAGCGGGAGTGTTCACAGATACGCAGTATTTT. This translates into CASRPLAGVFTDTQYF.

The chain carries TRBV7-8 and TRBJ2-3; D is uncertain. V was clipped by 5 bases and J by 3 bases, with 12 bases between them. Looked up from germline, CDR1 is SGHVS and CDR2 is FQNEAQ. The CDR3 has 14 residues. CDR3 residues: CASSPAIGTDTQYF. CDR3 bases: TGTGCCAGCAGCCCCGCGATTGGAACAGATACGCAGTATTTT.

The sample holds many counts of this clonotype. This may be a read error: a much more frequent sequence differs by one nucleotide. The rearrangement uses TRBV10-3 and TRBJ2-2; D tentatively reads TRBD1 or TRBD2 (5 bases each). Germline V lookup: CDR1 ENHRY, CDR2 SYGVKD. The CDR3 is 14 residues long. The CDR3 DNA reads as TGTGCCATCAGTGAGCTACAGGACACCGGGGAGCGGTTTTTT. It encodes CAISELQDTGERFF.

The chain carries TRBV20-1 and TRBJ2-3; possible D gene TRBD2, 5 bases. Per germline, CDR1 DFQATT and CDR2 SNEGSKA (reference sequence). This CDR3 spans 14 amino acids. Trimming shortened V by 4 bases and J by 1 base, and 12 bases separated the two germline ends. The CDR3 loop reads CSANKPAGTDTQYF. DNA for the CDR3: TGCAGTGCTAATAAACCAGCGGGCACAGATACGCAGTATTTT.

This clonotype was seen a handful of times. Mismatch with germline at one junction end may stem from a read error. This chain joins TRBV11-2 and TRBJ1-1, with 9 nucleotides matching TRBD1. This CDR3 comprises 15 residues. Per the germline V gene, CDR1 is SGHAT and CDR2 is FQNNGV. As DNA, the CDR3 is TGTGCCAACAGCTTACTAAGGGGACAGGGACGTGAAGCTTTCTTT. Amino acids: CANSLLRGQGREAFF.

This clonotype was counted between two and nine times. The chain joins TRBV20-1 to TRBJ2-5; TRBD2 agrees at 9 bases. Trimming cost V 1 base and J 4 bases; bases outside gene matches: 10. CDR1 DFQATT and CDR2 SNEGSKA come from the germline V gene (reference sequence). CDR3 length: 16 amino acids. CDR3 loop: CSARVGGSGSGETQYF. The CDR3 DNA reads as TGCAGTGCTAGAGTGGGGGGTAGCGGGAGTGGAGAGACCCAGTACTTC.

This chain links TRBV9 with TRBJ2-5, with a weak D call TRBD1 (6 bases). V lost 3 bases and J 4 bases, leaving 13 bases between the germline ends. Germline loops: CDR1 SGDLS, CDR2 YYNGEE. The CDR3 has 14 amino acids. CDR3 amino acids: CASSADRGGETQYF. CDR3 DNA: TGTGCCAGCAGCGCCGACAGAGGGGGAGAGACCCAGTACTTC.

This clonotype was counted between two and nine times. This rearrangement joins TRBV7-9 to TRBJ2-5, with D perhaps being TRBD1 or TRBD2 (5 bases each). V was cut by 4 bases and J by 1 base, with 22 bases left in between. The length of the CDR3 is 18 residues. From germline, CDR1 is SEHNR and CDR2 FQNEAQ (reference sequence). CDR3 in amino acids: CASSSHSLTRDLQETQYF. CDR3 coding DNA: TGTGCCAGCAGCTCCCATAGCCTTACTAGGGACCTCCAAGAGACCCAGTACTTC.

CDR3 nucleotides: TGCGCCAGCAGCTTGGCGGGCCTTAACGATGAGCAGTTCTTC. Translation: CASSLAGLNDEQFF. This chain connects TRBV5-1 to TRBJ2-1; D ambiguous. The CDR3 totals 14 residues. Germline CDR1 SGHRS, CDR2 YFSETQ. Trimming stripped 0 bases from V and 8 bases from J, with 12 bases between.

The chain combines TRBV25-1 with TRBJ2-5; a weak D match, TRBD2 (7 bases). CDR1 is MGHDK, CDR2 SYGVNS, per germline. V was trimmed by 6 bases and J by 13 bases, leaving 18 bases between them. This CDR3 has 12 amino acids. DNA for the CDR3: TGTGCCAGCAGGGACTGGAGGGGGGAGGGGTACTTC. The encoded protein is CASRDWRGEGYF.

This chain links TRBV27 with TRBJ2-3; 11 bases map to TRBD2. Trimming removed 5 bases from V and 2 bases from J; junction bases left unmatched: 6. CDR1 MNHEY and CDR2 SMNVEV come from the germline V gene (reference sequence). This CDR3 has 16 residues. Here the CDR3 reads CASSMTTSGATDTQYF. The CDR3 region has the DNA TGTGCCAGCAGTATGACGACTAGCGGGGCCACAGATACGCAGTATTTT.

The rearrangement uses TRBV12-3 or TRBV12-4 and TRBJ1-1, with D possibly TRBD1 on 5 matching bases. Trimming cost V 3 bases and J 0 bases, with 11 bases left between them. This CDR3 is 15 amino acids long. The CDR3 sequence is CASSFGGSMNTEAFF. The DNA of the CDR3 is TGTGCCAGCAGTTTTGGGGGATCAATGAACACTGAAGCTTTCTTT.

This clonotype was detected ten times or more. The rearrangement uses TRBV7-3 and TRBJ2-3, with 7 bases that match TRBD2. The CDR3 has 13 amino acids. With 4 bases clipped from V and 4 bases from J, the junction kept 2 bases outside the gene matches. Germline V gives CDR1 SGHTA, CDR2 FQGTGA. The CDR3 here is CASSSRGADTQYF. Here the CDR3 DNA reads TGTGCCAGCAGCTCCCGGGGGGCAGATACGCAGTATTTT.

The chain has TRBV4-1 and TRBJ1-2; 9 nucleotides line up with TRBD1. Trimming cost V 5 bases and J 6 bases; bases outside gene matches: 7. The CDR3 totals 14 residues. Germline loops: CDR1 MGHRA, CDR2 YSYEKL. The DNA of the CDR3 is TGCGCCAGCAGCGCGCCGGGACAGGGTCATGGCTACACCTTC. The encoded protein is CASSAPGQGHGYTF.

V and J are TRBV12-3 or TRBV12-4 and TRBJ1-1; D is unresolved. V gave up 5 bases and J gave up 1 base, with 14 bases separating them. The CDR3 runs 15 residues. The CDR3 is CASSPRHTSNTEAFF. The DNA for the CDR3 is TGTGCCAGCAGTCCAAGACATACCTCGAACACTGAAGCTTTCTTT.

This clonotype was counted once. The chain couples TRBV29-1 to TRBJ2-2, with 7 positions matching TRBD1. CDR3 length: 13 residues. V shed 6 bases and J 1 base; nucleotides not matched to a gene: 2. The germline V gene has CDR1 SQVTM and CDR2 ANQGSEA. For the CDR3, the DNA is TGCAGCGTATGGACAGGGAACACCGGGGAGCTGTTTTTT. The encoded protein is CSVWTGNTGELFF.

The chain couples TRBV28 to TRBJ2-6, with 7 nucleotides matching TRBD1. V lost 6 bases and J lost 1; bases outside the gene matches: 6. From germline, CDR1 is MDHEN and CDR2 SYDVKM. This CDR3 has 16 amino acids. Here the CDR3 DNA reads TGTGCCAGCAGGATGGGGGACAGTTCTGGGGCCAACGTCCTGACTTTC. Protein product: CASRMGDSSGANVLTF.

The V gene is TRBV7-9, the J gene TRBJ2-1; 8 bases agree with TRBD2. Per germline, CDR1 SEHNR and CDR2 FQNEAQ (reference sequence). Trimming took 5 bases from V and 12 from J; bases not matched to a gene: 6. The CDR3 consists of 12 residues. CDR3 bases: TGTGCCAGCAGCCGGGGGGGGATTGCGCAGTTCTTC. Residues: CASSRGGIAQFF.

The table lists this clonotype with many counts. The CDR3 here is CAWSVGVYSNQPQHF. The CDR3 nucleotides read TGTGCCTGGAGTGTAGGAGTTTATAGCAATCAGCCCCAGCATTTT. The V call is TRBV30, the J call TRBJ1-5, with D hard to call. CDR3 length: 15 residues. V lost 0 bases, J lost 0 bases, and 9 bases lay in between. The germline V gene encodes CDR1 GTSNPN and CDR2 SVGIG (reference sequence).

This clonotype occurred a few times. The V call is TRBV4-2, the J call TRBJ2-7; TRBD1 aligns across 8 bases. J lost 4 bases, V lost 0 bases, and 8 bases had no gene match. The CDR3 has 16 amino acids. The V gene's germline CDR1 is LGHNA and CDR2 YNFKEQ. CDR3 nucleotides: TGTGCCAGCAGCCAAGATCCCCGGCAGGGGGCTTACGAGCAGTACTTC. Its protein product is CASSQDPRQGAYEQYF.

This clonotype has only a few counts. The chain uses TRBV20-1 and TRBJ2-1; the match to TRBD2 covers 10 bases. CDR1 is DFQATT, CDR2 SNEGSKA, per germline (reference sequence). V lost 1 base and J lost 7; bases outside the gene matches: 10. The CDR3 length is 16 residues. As DNA, the CDR3 is TGCAGTGCTAGAGTGTCAGCGGGGGGGCTCGGGAATGAGCAGTTCTTC. Its protein is CSARVSAGGLGNEQFF.

The chain employs TRBV5-1 and TRBJ2-5; TRBD1 matches at 7 bases. The tail of the sequence fits TRBJ2-7 better, so the J call may be wrong. CDR1 and CDR2 from the germline V gene are SGHRS and YFSETQ. This CDR3 has 13 amino acids. CDR3 loop: CASSSRQGHEQYF. In DNA form, the CDR3 reads TGCGCCAGCAGCAGTAGACAGGGCCACGAGCAGTACTTC.

The table lists this clonotype with a few counts. The CDR3 DNA reads TGTGCCAGCAGTTATGCATCCAGGGTGGGAACCTACGAGCAGTACTTC. Protein product: CASSYASRVGTYEQYF. This sequence joins TRBV12-3 or TRBV12-4 and TRBJ2-7; TRBD1 is a possible D gene (5 bases). The CDR3 length is 16 residues. V lost 4 bases, J lost 2 bases, and 18 bases lay in between.